This T cell receptor beta chain was retrieved from a study of blood T cell repertoires in COVID-19. Background on the study: Samples came from the United States, Italy and Spain, spanning acute and convalescent COVID-19.

Original data processing: Nucleated cell number was recorded as an estimate derived from reference gene primer amplification. Profiled with immunoSEQ multiplex PCR; TCRdb holds only in-frame clones, not every one. The V and J calls and clone size are taken from that table; D and trimming were inferred from the DNA. The data contain about 160,000 clones, roughly 80% of them singletons. The CDR3 totals 17 residues. The germline gives CDR1 GTSNPN, CDR2 SVGIG (reference sequence). Unmatched junction bases numbered 8, after V lost 0 bases and J lost 0 bases. The clonotype comes from a man aged 55 to 70 with acute or convalescent COVID-19. What was sequenced was peripheral blood. The chain employs TRBV30 and TRBJ1-3, with 7 nucleotides matching TRBD1. This CDR3 reads CAWSVRAGGLSGNTIYF. The CDR3 bases are TGTGCCTGGAGTGTAAGGGCAGGGGGTCTCTCTGGAAACACCATATATTTT.